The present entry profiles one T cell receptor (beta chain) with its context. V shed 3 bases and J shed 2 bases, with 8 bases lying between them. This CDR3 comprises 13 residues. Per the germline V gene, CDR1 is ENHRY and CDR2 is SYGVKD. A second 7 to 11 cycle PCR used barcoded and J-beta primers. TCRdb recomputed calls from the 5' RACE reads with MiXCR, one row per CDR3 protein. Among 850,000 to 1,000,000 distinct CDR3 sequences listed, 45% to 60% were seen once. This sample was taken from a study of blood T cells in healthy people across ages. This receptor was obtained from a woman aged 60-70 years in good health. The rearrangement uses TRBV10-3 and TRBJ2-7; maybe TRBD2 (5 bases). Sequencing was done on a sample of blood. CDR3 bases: TGTGCCATCAGTGACCGGACTGCCTACGAGCAGTACTTC. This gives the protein CAISDRTAYEQYF.